These 9 T cell receptor beta chains share one sample of origin, sequenced in a study of cytomegalovirus exposure and HLA in healthy donors. 60 Vbeta and 13 Jbeta primers were used in PCR. The data were produced by immunoSEQ multiplex PCR, yet TCRdb's version contains in-frame clones alone and is incomplete. The sample has approximately 200,000 clones; roughly 79% are singletons. Source material: PBMCs. The receptors were gathered from a woman aged 18-29 years in good health and CMV-seronegative.

This chain links TRBV11-2 with TRBJ2-7; TRBD2 aligns across 8 bases. CDR3 length equals 15 residues. Germline V gives CDR1 SGHAT, CDR2 FQNNGV. The V segment lost 2 bases and the J segment 4 bases; nucleotides outside the gene matches: 7. CDR3 in amino acids: CASSLSGTSRYEQYF. The DNA of the CDR3 is TGTGCCAGCAGCTTATCCGGGACTAGTAGATACGAGCAGTACTTC. Variable domain in full (rest from reference TRBV11-2 and TRBJ2-7): EAGVAQSPRYKIIEKRQSVAFWCNPISGHATLYWYQQILGQGPKLLIQFQNNGVVDDSQLPKDRFSAERLKGVDSTLKIQPAKLEDSAVYLCASSLSGTSRYEQYFGPGTRLTVT.

V gene TRBV7-2 combines with J gene TRBJ2-2; 8 bases line up with TRBD1. This CDR3 comprises 17 residues. Germline-derived CDR1 and CDR2 are SGHTA and FQGNSA. Losses at the gene ends were 1 base for V and 3 bases for J; bases not matched to a gene: 7. The CDR3 here is CASSLVRTGKYTGELFF. The DNA for the CDR3 is TGTGCCAGCAGCTTAGTCCGGACAGGGAAATACACCGGGGAGCTGTTTTTT.

The chain links TRBV5-1 to TRBJ1-5, with 8 bases that match TRBD1. V gave up 4 bases and J gave up 2 bases; unmatched junction bases: 2. The CDR3 totals 14 residues. Germline lookup yields CDR1 SGHRS and CDR2 YFSETQ. The CDR3 here is CASSQDRGNQPQHF. Written as DNA, the CDR3 is TGCGCCAGCAGCCAGGACAGGGGCAATCAGCCCCAGCATTTT.

This chain links TRBV15 with TRBJ1-5; the match to TRBD1 covers 8 bases. CDR1 LNHNV and CDR2 YYDKDF come from the germline V gene (reference sequence). The CDR3 length is 15 residues. J was trimmed by 4 bases and V by 1 base; bases with no gene match: 3. CDR3 amino acids: CATSRGDRINQPQHF. The CDR3 DNA is TGTGCCACCAGCAGAGGGGACAGGATTAATCAGCCCCAGCATTTT.

V usage is TRBV28 and J usage is TRBJ1-1; D ambiguous. The CDR3 has 16 residues. Trimming stripped 3 bases from V and 0 bases from J, with 14 bases between. Germline CDR1 and CDR2: MDHEN and SYDVKM. CDR3 in amino acids: CASSFGVGRVNTEAFF. The CDR3 bases are TGTGCCAGCAGTTTTGGGGTGGGGAGAGTGAACACTGAAGCTTTCTTT.

This rearrangement joins TRBV7-9 to TRBJ1-1, with D perhaps TRBD1 (5 bases). The CDR3 sequence is 13 residues long. Per germline, CDR1 SEHNR and CDR2 FQNEAQ (reference sequence). Between the trimmed V and J ends, which lost 1 base and 11 bases, there was a span of 14 bases. In DNA form, the CDR3 reads TGTGCCAGCAGCTTAGGTCCAGGGATGGGGGCTTTCTTT. It encodes CASSLGPGMGAFF. Complete variable domain (other parts from reference TRBV7-9 and TRBJ1-1): DTGVSQNPRHKITKRGQNVTFRCDPISEHNRLYWYRQTLGQGPEFLTYFQNEAQLEKSRLLSDRFSAERPKGSFSTLEIQRTEQGDSAMYLCASSLGPGMGAFFGQGTRLTVV.

This clone came up once. The chain joins TRBV28 to TRBJ1-1; TRBD1 matches 7 bases. The J segment lost 1 base and the V segment lost 5 bases, leaving 13 bases of the junction unmatched. Germline V gives CDR1 MDHEN, CDR2 SYDVKM. This CDR3 is built from 17 residues. DNA for the CDR3: TGTGCCAGCAGTCGACAGGGAGCCGCCGATGAGAACACTGAAGCTTTCTTT. It translates to CASSRQGAADENTEAFF. The whole variable domain, remainder taken from reference TRBV28 and TRBJ1-1, is DVKVTQSSRYLVKRTGEKVFLECVQDMDHENMFWYRQDPGLGLRLIYFSYDVKMKEKGDIPEGYSVSREKKERFSLILESASTNQTSMYLCASSRQGAADENTEAFFGQGTRLTVV.

The chain combines TRBV28 with TRBJ2-2; a weak D match, TRBD1 (6 bases). Per germline, CDR1 MDHEN and CDR2 SYDVKM. The CDR3 has 18 residues. The germline V and J ends were trimmed by 3 bases and 4 bases, with 21 bases remaining between them. The CDR3 DNA reads as TGTGCCAGCAGTTTGGGATGGACAGTCAGGGCGGGCACCGGGGAGCTGTTTTTT. Translated: CASSLGWTVRAGTGELFF.

In its sample, this clone was seen once. This sequence joins TRBV27 and TRBJ1-1, with TRBD1 matching over 7 bases. Germline assignment: CDR1 MNHEY and CDR2 SMNVEV (reference sequence). The CDR3 consists of 15 residues. V trimming: 6 bases; J trimming: 1 base; junction bases outside the gene matches: 8. CDR3 DNA sequence: TGTGCCAGCAGCCCCGCACCAGGGGGGAACACTGAAGCTTTCTTT. Residues: CASSPAPGGNTEAFF.